Listed below are T cell receptor beta chains from one sample, sequenced in a study of blood T cell repertoires in COVID-19. Generated by immunoSEQ multiplex PCR, the TCRdb table keeps only in-frame clones and is missing some. Of over 200,000 clones in the sample, roughly 87% were seen once. Sequencing input: PBMCs or T cells enriched from blood (not recorded which). All receptors derive from a man aged 25 to 40 who had recovered from COVID-19. Both conserved end residues are part of each CDR3. The order of the fields is V gene, J gene, D gene, CDR3 DNA, CDR3 protein. D genes are given only for firm matches.

TRBV9,TRBJ1-6,NA,TGTGCCAGCAGCGTAGAACAGGGCCCACCCCTCCACTTT,CASSVEQGPPLHF
TRBV6-4,TRBJ1-1,NA,TGTGCCAGCGCTGCGGGGTCCGGGACCCTGGGGACTGAAGCTTTCTTT,CASAAGSGTLGTEAFF
TRBV10-1,TRBJ1-1,NA,TGCGCCAGCAGTGATGGGGGGACGGCGAACACTGAAGCTTTCTTT,CASSDGGTANTEAFF
TRBV5-1,TRBJ1-1,NA,TGCGCCAGCAGCTTACGGGACACTGAAGCTTTCTTT,CASSLRDTEAFF
TRBV18,TRBJ2-2,NA,TGTGCCAGCTCACCGTACGACGGGGGGAACACCGGGGAGCTGTTTTTT,CASSPYDGGNTGELFF
TRBV6-5,TRBJ1-1,NA,TGTGCCAGCAGTTACACGCAGACAGGGAACACTGAAGCTTTCTTT,CASSYTQTGNTEAFF
TRBV4-1,TRBJ1-4,NA,TGCGCCAGCAGCCAAAGACTGGGAGGTAATGAAAAACTGTTTTTT,CASSQRLGGNEKLFF
TRBV4-2,TRBJ2-3,TRBD2,TGTGCCAGCAGCCAAGCTGCGGGGGGAAGCACAGATACGCAGTATTTT,CASSQAAGGSTDTQYF
TRBV6-5,TRBJ2-1,NA,TGTGCCAGCAGTCGAGACGATCCGGGAGTTTATGAGCAGTTCTTC,CASSRDDPGVYEQFF
TRBV6-5,TRBJ1-2,NA,TGTGCCAGCAGTTACGCAGGGTATGGCTACACCTTC,CASSYAGYGYTF
TRBV6-2/TRBV6-3,TRBJ2-7,TRBD2,TGTGCCAGCAGTCGACTAGCGGGGGCCTACGAGCAGTACTTC,CASSRLAGAYEQYF
TRBV11-2,TRBJ1-2,TRBD1,TGTGCCAGCAGCTCCGGACAGGGGGCAGGAGGCTACACCTTC,CASSSGQGAGGYTF